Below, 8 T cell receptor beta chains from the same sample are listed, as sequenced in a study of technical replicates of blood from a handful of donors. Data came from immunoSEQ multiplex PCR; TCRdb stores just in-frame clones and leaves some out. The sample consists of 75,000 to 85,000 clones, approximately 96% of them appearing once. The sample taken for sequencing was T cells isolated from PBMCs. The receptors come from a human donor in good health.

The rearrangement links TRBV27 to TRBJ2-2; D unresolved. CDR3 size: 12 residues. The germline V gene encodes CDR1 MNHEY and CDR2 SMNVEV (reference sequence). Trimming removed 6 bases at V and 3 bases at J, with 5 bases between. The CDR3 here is CASRLYTGELFF. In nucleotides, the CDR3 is TGTGCCAGCAGACTATACACCGGGGAGCTGTTTTTT.

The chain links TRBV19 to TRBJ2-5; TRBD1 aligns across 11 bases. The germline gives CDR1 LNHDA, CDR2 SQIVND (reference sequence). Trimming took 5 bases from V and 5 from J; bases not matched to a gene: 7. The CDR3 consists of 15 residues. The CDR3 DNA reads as TGTGCCAGTAGTTTGATGGACAGGGGGCGGGAGACCCAGTACTTC. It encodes CASSLMDRGRETQYF.

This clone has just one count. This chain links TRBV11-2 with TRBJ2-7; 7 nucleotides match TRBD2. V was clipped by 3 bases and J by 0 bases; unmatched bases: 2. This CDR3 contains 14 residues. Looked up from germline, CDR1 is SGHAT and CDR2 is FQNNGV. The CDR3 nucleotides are TGTGCCAGCAGCTTCTCGGGAGGCTCCTACGAGCAGTACTTC. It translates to CASSFSGGSYEQYF.

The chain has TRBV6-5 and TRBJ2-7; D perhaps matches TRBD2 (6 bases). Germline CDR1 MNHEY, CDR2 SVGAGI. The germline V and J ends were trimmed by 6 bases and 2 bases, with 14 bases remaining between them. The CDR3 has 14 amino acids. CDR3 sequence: CASSGTSFPYEQYF. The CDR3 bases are TGTGCCAGCAGCGGAACTAGCTTCCCCTACGAGCAGTACTTC.

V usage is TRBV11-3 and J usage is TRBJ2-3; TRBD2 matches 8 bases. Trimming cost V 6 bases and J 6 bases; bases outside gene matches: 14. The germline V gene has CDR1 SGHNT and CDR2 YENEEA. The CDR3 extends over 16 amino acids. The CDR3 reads CASSSSDSGSMDTQYF. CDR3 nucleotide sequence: TGTGCCAGCAGTTCCTCGGACAGCGGGAGCATGGATACGCAGTATTTT.

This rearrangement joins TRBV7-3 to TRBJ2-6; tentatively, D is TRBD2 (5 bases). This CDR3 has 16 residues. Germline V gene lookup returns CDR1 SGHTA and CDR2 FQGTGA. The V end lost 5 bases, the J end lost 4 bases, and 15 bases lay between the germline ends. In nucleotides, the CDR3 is TGTGCCAGCAGCCCTGAAACGGGGAGCGGGGCCAACGTCCTGACTTTC. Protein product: CASSPETGSGANVLTF.

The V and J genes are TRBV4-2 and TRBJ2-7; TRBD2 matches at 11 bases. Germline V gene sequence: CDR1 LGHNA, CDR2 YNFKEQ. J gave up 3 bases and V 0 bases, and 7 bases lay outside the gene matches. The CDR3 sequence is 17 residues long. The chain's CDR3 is CASSQEQLAGGYYEQYF. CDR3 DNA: TGTGCCAGCAGCCAAGAACAGCTAGCGGGAGGTTACTACGAGCAGTACTTC.

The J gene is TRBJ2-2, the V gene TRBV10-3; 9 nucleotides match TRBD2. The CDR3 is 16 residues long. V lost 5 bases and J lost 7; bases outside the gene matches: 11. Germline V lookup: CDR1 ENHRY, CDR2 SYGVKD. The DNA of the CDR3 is TGTGCCATCAGTAAAATAGCGGGAGAGTTGGACGGGGAGCTGTTTTTT. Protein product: CAISKIAGELDGELFF.